The TCR beta chain described here comes from a study of T cells in Graves' hyperthyroidism and ophthalmopathy. At least ten counts were recorded for this clonotype. Amplified TCR beta CDR3 regions derived from RNA transcripts. The HTBI primer set served for first-round RT-PCR of the TCR CDR3. TCRdb passed the multiplex PCR reads through MiXCR, listing each CDR3 protein once. This table holds approximately 600,000 distinct CDR3 sequences, less than 25% found once. The CDR3 covers 12 residues. V dropped 0 bases and J dropped 5 bases, with 6 bases sitting between them. CDR1 and CDR2 (germline): GTSNPN, SVGIG (reference sequence).

The source material was blood. The TCR comes from a man aged 25 to 40 with Graves' ophthalmopathy. The chain carries TRBV30 and TRBJ2-3; unclear D gene. This chain's CDR3 is CAWSVGEDTQYF. DNA of the CDR3: TGTGCCTGGAGTGTAGGCGAAGATACGCAGTATTTT.